Presented here are 29 T cell receptor beta chains from one specimen sequenced in a study of blood T cell repertoires in COVID-19. TCRdb's table, derived via immunoSEQ multiplex PCR, lists solely in-frame clones and lacks some. The sample includes 150,000 to 200,000 clones, approximately 90% of them seen just once. The sequencing input was peripheral blood. The receptors stem from a woman aged 70-85 years with COVID-19, enrolled during active disease.

This sequence joins TRBV29-1 and TRBJ2-3, with 7 bases fitting TRBD2. The length of the CDR3 is 13 residues. Losses at the gene ends were 4 bases for V and 0 bases for J; bases not matched to a gene: 1. From germline, CDR1 is SQVTM and CDR2 ANQGSEA. The CDR3 loop reads CSVGGGSTDTQYF. The CDR3 DNA follows: TGCAGCGTTGGGGGGGGAAGCACAGATACGCAGTATTTT.

In its sample, this clone was seen once. This chain links TRBV7-3 with TRBJ1-3, with D possibly TRBD1 on 5 matching bases. Germline lookup yields CDR1 SGHTA and CDR2 FQGTGA. There are 15 residues in the CDR3. The ends were cut back, 1 base at V and 3 bases at J, with 10 bases in the middle. CDR3 loop: CASSLNPGGGNTIYF. The CDR3 DNA follows: TGTGCCAGCAGCTTAAACCCCGGGGGTGGAAACACCATATATTTT.

This clone turned up a few times. This chain uses TRBV24-1 with TRBJ2-2; D gene uncertain. This CDR3 has 12 residues. CDR1 is KGHDR and CDR2 is SFDVKD in the germline V gene. Trimming stripped 1 base from V and 6 bases from J, with 2 bases between. The DNA of the CDR3 is TGTGCCACCAGTGATTTCTCCGGGGAGCTGTTTTTT. This encodes CATSDFSGELFF.

The V gene is TRBV5-1, the J gene TRBJ2-1; the match to TRBD2 covers 10 bases. Unmatched junction bases numbered 3, after V lost 1 base and J lost 5 bases. CDR1 is SGHRS and CDR2 is YFSETQ in the germline V gene. The CDR3 runs 15 residues. The CDR3 spells CASSLTSGEHNEQFF. For the CDR3, the DNA is TGCGCCAGCAGCTTGACTAGCGGGGAACACAATGAGCAGTTCTTC. Drawing the rest from reference TRBV5-1 and TRBJ2-1, the complete variable domain is KAGVTQTPRYLIKTRGQQVTLSCSPISGHRSVSWYQQTPGQGLQFLFEYFSETQRNKGNFPGRFSGRQFSNSRSEMNVSTLELGDSALYLCASSLTSGEHNEQFFGPGTRLTVL.

The chain uses TRBV28 and TRBJ2-7; 7 positions agree with TRBD2. The CDR3 runs to 14 residues. The ends lost 6 bases at V and 0 bases at J; junction bases unmatched: 5. CDR1 and CDR2 (germline): MDHEN, SYDVKM. The CDR3 sequence is CASSPSGDSYEQYF. CDR3 nucleotides: TGTGCCAGCAGCCCCAGCGGGGACTCCTACGAGCAGTACTTC.

The chain recombines TRBV19 with TRBJ2-1; D not resolved. Trimming left V 4 bases short and J 0 bases short, with 13 bases between. CDR3 length: 16 amino acids. Germline V gives CDR1 LNHDA, CDR2 SQIVND (reference sequence). The chain's CDR3 is CASSTPLRSSYNEQFF. The CDR3 DNA sequence: TGTGCCAGTAGTACCCCACTGCGGAGCTCCTACAATGAGCAGTTCTTC.

J is TRBJ1-6 and V is TRBV9; 9 positions agree with TRBD1. The CDR3 contains 14 residues. Germline V gene data show CDR1 as SGDLS and CDR2 as YYNGEE. V trimming: 3 bases; J trimming: 9 bases; junction bases outside the gene matches: 4. The CDR3 coding sequence is TGTGCCAGCAGCGGCCGGGACAGGGCTTCACCCCTCCACTTT. As protein: CASSGRDRASPLHF.

The chain is built from TRBV27 and TRBJ1-4; 7 bases match TRBD1. Germline CDR1 is MNHEY and CDR2 is SMNVEV (reference sequence). The CDR3 contains 16 residues. With V trimmed by 5 bases and J by 0 bases, 6 bases remained unmatched. The CDR3 spells CASSRDSQPTNEKLFF. The DNA for the CDR3 is TGTGCCAGCAGTCGGGACAGCCAGCCAACTAATGAAAAACTGTTTTTT.

This clone has just one count. The chain uses TRBV28 and TRBJ2-1; 13 nucleotides align to TRBD2. Losses at the gene ends were 5 bases for V and 8 bases for J; bases not matched to a gene: 6. Per germline, CDR1 MDHEN and CDR2 SYDVKM. This CDR3 spans 15 amino acids. CDR3 residues: CASSTPGLAGYEQFF. CDR3 bases: TGTGCCAGCAGTACACCGGGACTAGCGGGATATGAGCAGTTCTTC.

This clone was seen only once. The V gene is TRBV28, the J gene TRBJ1-5; weak D call: TRBD1 (6 bases). The germline gives CDR1 MDHEN, CDR2 SYDVKM. V lost 10 bases, J lost 7 bases, and 14 bases lay in between. The length of the CDR3 is 12 residues. The CDR3 spells CATRSGVQPQHF. CDR3 DNA: TGTGCCACCAGGTCAGGGGTCCAGCCCCAGCATTTT.

The chain combines TRBV6-2 or TRBV6-3 with TRBJ2-6; no firm D call. Germline values: CDR1 MNHEY, CDR2 SVGEGT. This CDR3 has 18 residues. The V end lost 0 bases, the J end lost 0 bases, and 12 bases lay between the germline ends. The CDR3, as DNA: TGTGCCAGCAGTTACTCGATTGGGCTTGACTCTGGGGCCAACGTCCTGACTTTC. Encoded protein: CASSYSIGLDSGANVLTF.

In DNA form, the CDR3 reads TGTGCCTGGAGCGCGGGGTCAACTAATGAAAAACTGTTTTTT. Residues: CAWSAGSTNEKLFF. The chain joins TRBV30 to TRBJ1-4; D gene uncertain. V lost 3 bases and J 0 bases, leaving 8 bases between the germline ends. Per the germline V gene, CDR1 is GTSNPN and CDR2 is SVGIG (reference sequence). The CDR3 runs to 14 residues.

This clone was picked up one time. The chain recombines TRBV27 with TRBJ2-1, with D perhaps matching TRBD1 (5 bases). The V and J ends lost 2 bases and 8 bases respectively, with 13 bases between them. Germline V gene sequence: CDR1 MNHEY, CDR2 SMNVEV (reference sequence). The CDR3 totals 14 residues. The CDR3 loop is CASSLGAPSDEQFF. Here the CDR3 DNA reads TGTGCCAGCAGTTTAGGGGCCCCCTCGGATGAGCAGTTCTTC.

The rearrangement links TRBV18 to TRBJ2-7; no firm D call. The CDR3 is 13 amino acids. CDR1 and CDR2 (germline): KGHSH, LQKENI. V was shortened by 2 bases and J by 5 bases, with 10 bases between the two germline ends. CDR3 sequence: CASSPLSSHEQYF. In nucleotides, the CDR3 is TGTGCCAGCTCACCATTATCGTCCCACGAGCAGTACTTC.

The rearrangement uses TRBV28 and TRBJ1-2, with D hard to call. Germline loops: CDR1 MDHEN, CDR2 SYDVKM. The CDR3 consists of 12 residues. V gave up 8 bases and J gave up 8 bases, with 15 bases separating them. CDR3 DNA sequence: TGTGCCAGCGGCCAGGAAACGGGGGGCTACACCTTC. Its protein product is CASGQETGGYTF.

J is TRBJ2-3 and V is TRBV7-2; TRBD2 might be the D (6 bases). Germline CDR1 is SGHTA and CDR2 is FQGNSA. The CDR3 contains 16 residues. With 2 bases removed from V and 0 bases from J, the gap between germline ends came to 12 bases. The CDR3 loop is CASSLLSSDSTDTQYF. The CDR3 DNA reads as TGTGCCAGCAGCTTACTCTCTAGCGATAGCACAGATACGCAGTATTTT.

This chain joins TRBV2 and TRBJ2-7, with 11 bases aligning to TRBD2. In germline, CDR1 is SNHLY, CDR2 FYNNEI. Germline trimming cut 3 bases from V and 6 bases from J; bases unmatched to any gene: 4. The CDR3 length is 14 residues. The CDR3 protein is CASSDSLAGGEQYF. The CDR3 DNA is TGTGCCAGCAGTGATTCGCTAGCGGGAGGCGAGCAGTACTTC. Full variable domain (outside the CDR3, taken from reference TRBV2 and TRBJ2-7): EPEVTQTPSHQVTQMGQEVILRCVPISNHLYFYWYRQILGQKVEFLVSFYNNEISEKSEIFDDQFSVERPDGSNFTLKIRSTKLEDSAMYFCASSDSLAGGEQYFGPGTRLTVT.

This clone was detected once. This chain links TRBV4-2 with TRBJ2-6, with D possibly TRBD1 on 5 matching bases. Germline V gene data show CDR1 as LGHNA and CDR2 as YNFKEQ. The CDR3 runs 18 residues. Deletions cut 4 bases from V and 1 base from J, with 17 bases between. The DNA of the CDR3 is TGTGCCAGCAGCCCCATAAGACAGTCCCTTTCTGGGGCCAACGTCCTGACTTTC. Residues: CASSPIRQSLSGANVLTF.

This chain's CDR3 is CASSVSSGLGARQPQHF. The CDR3 region has the DNA TGTGCCAGCAGTGTGTCGTCAGGGCTGGGGGCAAGGCAGCCCCAGCATTTT. The chain links TRBV6-1 to TRBJ1-5; weak D call: TRBD1 (6 bases). The CDR3 loop spans 17 amino acids. V shed 4 bases and J shed 7 bases, with 23 bases lying between them. Germline-derived CDR1 and CDR2 are MNHNS and SASEGT.

The chain links TRBV21-1 to TRBJ2-1; the table gives TRBD2 as D, unverified against the DNA. TRBV21-1 is a known pseudogene. The CDR3 extends over 15 amino acids. The chain's CDR3 is CASSNFGLANNEQFF. CDR3 bases: TGTGCCAGCAGCAATTTCGGACTAGCGAACAATGAGCAGTTCTTC.

The chain recombines TRBV7-3 with TRBJ2-5; 7 bases are a match to TRBD1. Losses at the gene ends were 5 bases for V and 2 bases for J; bases not matched to a gene: 5. Germline CDR1 is SGHTA and CDR2 is FQGTGA. The CDR3 runs 14 residues. The CDR3 loop is CASSLGGRQETQYF. In DNA form, the CDR3 reads TGTGCCAGCAGCCTAGGGGGCAGGCAAGAGACCCAGTACTTC.

This chain joins TRBV19 and TRBJ2-1; 11 nucleotides align to TRBD2. Germline V gives CDR1 LNHDA, CDR2 SQIVND (reference sequence). Trimming took 6 bases from V and 4 from J; bases not matched to a gene: 8. CDR3 length equals 16 residues. CDR3 nucleotides: TGTGCCAGTAGAACGGTAGCGGGAGGGTCTTACAATGAGCAGTTCTTC. Translation gives CASRTVAGGSYNEQFF.

The chain links TRBV5-4 to TRBJ2-1, with 7 bases fitting TRBD2. The V segment lost 2 bases and the J segment 5 bases; nucleotides outside the gene matches: 7. CDR1 and CDR2 (germline): SGHNT, YYREEE (reference sequence). The CDR3 totals 15 residues. Here the CDR3 DNA reads TGTGCCAGCAGCTTACTAGCGAGAGGGGACAATGAGCAGTTCTTC. Encoded protein: CASSLLARGDNEQFF.

The rearrangement uses TRBV5-1 and TRBJ1-2, with 9 bases lining up with TRBD1. Germline assignment: CDR1 SGHRS and CDR2 YFSETQ. After removal of 2 bases from V and 8 bases from J, the junction contained 10 bases not matched to a gene. The CDR3 loop spans 15 amino acids. CDR3 nucleotide sequence: TGCGCCAGCAGCTTAGCCAAGGGACAGGGCGGCGGCTACACCTTC. Its protein is CASSLAKGQGGGYTF.

The chain employs TRBV14 and TRBJ1-2; D gene ambiguous. Trimming pared 2 bases from V and 7 bases from J, leaving 8 bases between. The CDR3 consists of 12 residues. CDR1 is SGHDN, CDR2 FVKESK, per germline. CDR3 nucleotides: TGTGCCAGCAGCCAATCGGGGTTTGGCTACACCTTC. Residues: CASSQSGFGYTF.

The rearrangement uses TRBV11-2 and TRBJ2-2; 7 bases line up with TRBD2. CDR1 is SGHAT, CDR2 FQNNGV, per germline. CDR3 size: 15 residues. V was pared by 5 bases and J by 4 bases, with 7 bases of the junction left unmatched. CDR3 sequence reads: CASSPRAGSTGELFF. The CDR3 region has the DNA TGTGCCAGCAGCCCAAGAGCGGGATCCACCGGGGAGCTGTTTTTT.

The V call is TRBV14, the J call TRBJ1-1, with D possibly being TRBD1 (6 bases). Germline CDR1 reads SGHDN; CDR2 reads FVKESK. Trimming pared 3 bases from V and 6 bases from J, leaving 14 bases between. CDR3 size: 14 residues. DNA for the CDR3: TGTGCCAGCAGCCACTCGTACAGGGCTTCTGAAGCTTTCTTT. Translation gives CASSHSYRASEAFF.

The chain has TRBV3-1 (or the pseudogene TRBV3-2) and TRBJ1-1; D ambiguous. The CDR3 is made up of 18 amino acids. V was trimmed by 6 bases and J by 0 bases, leaving 23 bases between them. Germline assignment: CDR1 LGHDT and CDR2 YNNKEL (reference sequence). In DNA, the CDR3 is TGTGCCAGCAGGAGCTCCGCTAGCTTTTATTTTTTGAACACTGAAGCTTTCTTT. It specifies CASRSSASFYFLNTEAFF.

This chain connects TRBV4-3 to TRBJ1-1; 7 bases agree with TRBD1. The trim removed 2 bases at V and 10 bases at J, leaving 7 bases unmatched. Germline values: CDR1 LGHNA, CDR2 YSLEER. The CDR3 consists of 13 residues. The CDR3 sequence is CASSQSGQERAFF. The CDR3 DNA reads as TGCGCCAGCAGCCAATCCGGACAGGAACGAGCTTTCTTT.